This entry features one TCR beta chain sequence. This entry is derived from a study of control samples from healthy donors and cancer patients. Germline loops: CDR1 MNHEY, CDR2 SVGEGT. The CDR3 consists of 14 residues. The V gene lost 4 bases and the J gene lost 0 bases, with 9 bases spanning the gap. TCRdb's table, derived via immunoSEQ multiplex PCR, lists solely in-frame clones and lacks some. The sample contains approximately 70,000 clones, roughly 84% of which appear only once. Sequencing input: blood. This chain links TRBV6-2 or TRBV6-3 with TRBJ1-1, with D possibly being TRBD1 (5 bases). This clonotype was sampled from a man aged 50 to 60 in good health. The CDR3 loop reads CASSFKGLNTEAFF. DNA of the CDR3: TGTGCCAGCAGTTTCAAGGGACTGAACACTGAAGCTTTCTTT.